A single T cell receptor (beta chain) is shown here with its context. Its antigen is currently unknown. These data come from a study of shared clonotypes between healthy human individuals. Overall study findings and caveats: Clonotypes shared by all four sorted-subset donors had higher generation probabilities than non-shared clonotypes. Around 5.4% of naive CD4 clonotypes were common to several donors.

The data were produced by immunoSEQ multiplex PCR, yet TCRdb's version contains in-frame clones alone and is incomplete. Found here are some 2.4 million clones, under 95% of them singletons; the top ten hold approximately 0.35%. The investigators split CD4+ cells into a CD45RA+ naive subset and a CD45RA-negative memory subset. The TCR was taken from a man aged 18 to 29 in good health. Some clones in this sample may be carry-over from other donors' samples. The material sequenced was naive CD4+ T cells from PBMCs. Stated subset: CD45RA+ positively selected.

CDR3 bases: TGTGCCATCAGTGAGTCGCCCCAGTCGACAGGGATATATGGCTACACCTTC. It encodes CAISESPQSTGIYGYTF. The chain uses TRBV10-3 and TRBJ1-2, with 7 bases identical to TRBD1. Germline V gene data show CDR1 as ENHRY and CDR2 as SYGVKD. V gave up 0 bases and J gave up 5 bases; unmatched junction bases: 12. CDR3 length equals 17 residues.